Following are 27 T cell receptor beta chains from one sample sequenced in a study of blood T cell repertoires in COVID-19. TCRdb's table, derived via immunoSEQ multiplex PCR, lists solely in-frame clones and lacks some. The sample holds over 40,000 clones; around 86% are singletons and the top ten take 2.5% to 3.5%. The sample taken for sequencing was peripheral blood. All receptors come from a woman of 80 years or more with acute or convalescent COVID-19.

V and J are TRBV19 and TRBJ1-6, with D tentatively TRBD1 (6 bases). The V end was cut by 11 bases, the J end by 4 bases, with 12 bases between. The CDR3 consists of 13 residues. The germline V gene has CDR1 LNHDA and CDR2 SQIVND (reference sequence). The DNA for the CDR3 is TGTGCCTCCGGGGGGCAGTATAATTCACCCCTCCACTTT. It yields the protein CASGGQYNSPLHF. The full variable domain, its missing parts supplied by reference TRBV19 and TRBJ1-6, is DGGITQSPKYLFRKEGQNVTLSCEQNLNHDAMYWYRQDPGQGLRLIYYSQIVNDFQKGDIAEGYSVSREKKESFPLTVTSAQKNPTAFYLCASGGQYNSPLHFGNGTRLTVT.

The V and J genes are TRBV28 and TRBJ1-2; D remains ambiguous. The germline gives CDR1 MDHEN, CDR2 SYDVKM. The CDR3 length is 13 residues. V lost 2 bases and J lost 6, with 10 bases in between. The CDR3 DNA sequence: TGTGCCAGCAGTTTAGACAAAAAGGATGGCTACACCTTC. As protein: CASSLDKKDGYTF.

J is TRBJ2-1 and V is TRBV29-1; D not resolved. Trimming took off 3 bases at V and 6 bases at J, with 18 bases between the two ends. CDR1 and CDR2 from the germline V gene are SQVTM and ANQGSEA. The CDR3 has 15 residues. CDR3 sequence (DNA): TGCAGCGTTGATAACAATGGCGTGCCGGGCAATGAGCAGTTCTTC. Residues: CSVDNNGVPGNEQFF.

V is TRBV5-5 and J is TRBJ2-5, with D possibly TRBD2 on 5 matching bases. From germline, CDR1 is SGHKS and CDR2 YYEKEE (reference sequence). Between the trimmed V and J ends, which lost 4 bases and 2 bases, there was a span of 15 bases. CDR3 length: 15 amino acids. In DNA, the CDR3 is TGTGCCAGCAGCCCCGGGAAGGTATTACAAGAGACCCAGTACTTC. It translates to CASSPGKVLQETQYF.

The chain couples TRBV7-9 to TRBJ2-7; TRBD2 matches 7 bases. Trimming removed 6 bases from V and 9 bases from J; junction bases left unmatched: 5. From germline, CDR1 is SEHNR and CDR2 FQNEAQ (reference sequence). The CDR3 sequence is 11 residues long. The CDR3 loop reads CASSSLAAQYF. In DNA form, the CDR3 reads TGTGCCAGCAGTTCCCTAGCGGCGCAGTACTTC.

The V and J genes are TRBV3-1 (or the pseudogene TRBV3-2) and TRBJ2-1; D is possibly TRBD2 (7 bases). The V end lost 4 bases, the J end lost 9 bases, and 19 bases lay between the germline ends. The CDR3 length is 15 residues. Germline V gene lookup returns CDR1 LGHDT and CDR2 YNNKEL (reference sequence). DNA of the CDR3: TGTGCCAGCAGCCCCTCGACTGGGGGGGGCGGTGAGCAGTTCTTC. Translation gives CASSPSTGGGGEQFF.

This clone was detected once. The CDR3 DNA is TGTGCCAGCAGCCAAGAGGGACAGGGAGGGAATGAGCAGTTCTTC. Amino acids: CASSQEGQGGNEQFF. The V call is TRBV4-2, the J call TRBJ2-1; 9 nucleotides line up with TRBD1. This CDR3 has 15 residues. From germline, CDR1 is LGHNA and CDR2 YNFKEQ. J was trimmed by 7 bases and V by 0 bases; bases with no gene match: 4.

This clone has only a few counts. This chain uses TRBV7-3 with TRBJ2-3; 8 nucleotides line up with TRBD2. The CDR3 totals 17 residues. The V segment lost 3 bases and the J segment 2 bases; nucleotides outside the gene matches: 10. Germline V gene data show CDR1 as SGHTA and CDR2 as FQGTGA. CDR3 loop: CASSFGLARGATDTQYF. CDR3 DNA: TGTGCCAGCAGCTTCGGACTAGCCAGAGGAGCCACAGATACGCAGTATTTT.

The chain couples TRBV6-5 to TRBJ1-2; 11 nucleotides line up with TRBD1. With V trimmed by 5 bases and J by 8 bases, 7 bases remained unmatched. The CDR3 covers 14 residues. Germline CDR1 reads MNHEY; CDR2 reads SVGAGI. CDR3 region: CASSMDRGRRGYTF. The DNA for the CDR3 is TGTGCCAGCAGTATGGACAGGGGGCGAAGGGGCTACACCTTC.

Here the CDR3 reads CASSEAGTGGDQPQHF. The CDR3 nucleotides are TGTGCCAGCAGTGAAGCCGGGACAGGGGGCGATCAGCCCCAGCATTTT. The chain is built from TRBV6-1 and TRBJ1-5, with TRBD1 matching 12 bases. CDR1 MNHNS and CDR2 SASEGT come from the germline V gene. The V gene end was trimmed by 0 bases and the J gene end by 5 bases; junction bases not matched to a gene: 2. This CDR3 comprises 16 residues.

The chain recombines TRBV2 with TRBJ1-1, with 7 bases fitting TRBD1. Germline CDR1 SNHLY, CDR2 FYNNEI. The CDR3 is 15 amino acids. The V and J ends lost 4 bases and 6 bases, in that order; junction bases with no gene match: 11. In DNA form, the CDR3 reads TGTGCCAGCAGTGCGTCAGGGGCGCAGGGGGCTGAAGCTTTCTTT. Protein: CASSASGAQGAEAFF.

V usage is TRBV4-2 and J usage is TRBJ1-4; no reliable D call. CDR3 length: 14 amino acids. The germline V gene encodes CDR1 LGHNA and CDR2 YNFKEQ. The V and J ends lost 4 bases and 0 bases respectively, with 6 bases between them. CDR3 in DNA: TGTGCCAGCAGCCCGGGGTCAACTAATGAAAAACTGTTTTTT. It codes for CASSPGSTNEKLFF.

This clone occurred once. The chain has TRBV7-8 and TRBJ1-6; D gene uncertain. Germline assignment: CDR1 SGHVS and CDR2 FQNEAQ. V was clipped by 3 bases and J by 7 bases, with 13 bases between them. The CDR3 has 15 amino acids. The CDR3 DNA reads TGTGCCAGCAGCTTCCTGACAAACAAGAATTCACCCCTCCACTTT. This encodes CASSFLTNKNSPLHF.

The chain carries TRBV30 and TRBJ1-3, with 8 bases identical to TRBD1. Germline assignment: CDR1 GTSNPN and CDR2 SVGIG (reference sequence). This CDR3 has 14 residues. J gave up 4 bases and V 3 bases, and 5 bases lay outside the gene matches. The CDR3 nucleotides read TGTGCCTGGAGCTTTGGGGACAGGGGAAACACCATATATTTT. It is translated as CAWSFGDRGNTIYF. Full variable domain (missing parts from reference TRBV30 and TRBJ1-3): SQTIHQWPATLVQPVGSPLSLECTVEGTSNPNLYWYRQAAGRGLQLLFYSVGIGQISSEVPQNLSASRPQDRQFILSSKKLLLSDSGFYLCAWSFGDRGNTIYFGEGSWLTVV.

The J gene is TRBJ2-3, the V gene TRBV5-4; possibly TRBD1 for D (6 bases). The CDR3 is 11 residues long. Trimming left V 6 bases short and J 5 bases short, with 7 bases between. CDR1 is SGHNT, CDR2 YYREEE, per germline (reference sequence). The CDR3 DNA is TGTGCCAGCACCAGGGGAGATACGCAGTATTTT. Its translation: CASTRGDTQYF.

The J gene is TRBJ2-2, the V gene TRBV10-1; TRBD2 agrees at 9 bases. Trimming removed 3 bases from V and 3 bases from J; junction bases left unmatched: 11. The CDR3 sequence is 18 residues long. Germline lookup yields CDR1 WNHNN and CDR2 SYGVQD (reference sequence). This chain's CDR3 is CASSDSGAGGPDTGELFF. CDR3 DNA: TGCGCCAGCAGTGACTCGGGGGCGGGGGGGCCCGACACCGGGGAGCTGTTTTTT.

V and J are TRBV29-1 and TRBJ1-5; D gene unclear. In germline, CDR1 is SQVTM, CDR2 ANQGSEA. This CDR3 comprises 13 residues. V was cut by 6 bases and J by 4 bases, with 13 bases left in between. The DNA for the CDR3 is TGCAGCGTAGCAACAGAGCCAAATCAGCCCCAGCATTTT. Its translation: CSVATEPNQPQHF.

The V gene is TRBV15, the J gene TRBJ2-1, with D unresolved. The CDR3 spans 12 residues. Germline values: CDR1 LNHNV, CDR2 YYDKDF (reference sequence). V was trimmed by 1 base and J by 10 bases, leaving 8 bases between them. The CDR3 region has the DNA TGTGCCACCAGCAGAGCGTTGAGGGAGCAGTTCTTC. Translating gives CATSRALREQFF.

The chain is built from TRBV3-1 (or the pseudogene TRBV3-2) and TRBJ1-1, with D possibly TRBD1 on 5 matching bases. The germline V gene has CDR1 LGHDT and CDR2 YNNKEL (reference sequence). The CDR3 totals 15 residues. V lost 4 bases to trimming and J lost 0 bases, with 12 bases between them. The CDR3: CASSLYTDMNTEAFF. Written as DNA, the CDR3 is TGTGCCAGCAGCCTCTACACGGACATGAACACTGAAGCTTTCTTT.

This clone was seen more than once but under ten times. The rearrangement joins TRBV5-5 to TRBJ1-5, with D possibly TRBD1 on 6 matching bases. Trimming removed 4 bases from V and 4 bases from J, with 15 bases in between. From germline, CDR1 is SGHKS and CDR2 YYEKEE (reference sequence). This CDR3 is 15 amino acids long. The CDR3 sequence: CASSPGVVINQPQHF. CDR3 nucleotide sequence: TGTGCCAGCAGCCCAGGGGTCGTAATTAATCAGCCCCAGCATTTT.

This chain joins TRBV5-3 and TRBJ1-2; 7 nucleotides align to TRBD1. TRBV5-3 is an open reading frame, and its role is uncertain. The ends lost 6 bases at V and 4 bases at J; junction bases unmatched: 6. The CDR3 is made up of 13 amino acids. CDR3 loop: CARTKGTVYGYTF. In nucleotides, the CDR3 is TGTGCCAGAACCAAAGGGACAGTCTATGGCTACACCTTC.

This chain uses TRBV18 with TRBJ2-3; perhaps TRBD1 as D (6 bases). The germline V and J ends were trimmed by 4 bases and 1 base, with 6 bases remaining between them. The CDR3 covers 13 residues. Germline V gene data show CDR1 as KGHSH and CDR2 as LQKENI. The CDR3 is CASSQGGTDTQYF. DNA for the CDR3: TGTGCCAGCTCACAGGGGGGCACAGATACGCAGTATTTT.

The chain employs TRBV7-9 and TRBJ1-3; weak D call: TRBD1 (5 bases). Trimming removed 5 bases from V and 0 bases from J, with 11 bases in between. The CDR3 spans 15 residues. Germline CDR1 reads SEHNR; CDR2 reads FQNEAQ (reference sequence). The CDR3 DNA reads as TGTGCCAGCAGCGCGGACACCTTCTCTGGAAACACCATATATTTT. It specifies CASSADTFSGNTIYF.

The chain recombines TRBV11-2 with TRBJ2-2; 10 nucleotides align to TRBD1. Germline CDR1 SGHAT, CDR2 FQNNGV. This CDR3 region has 15 residues. V lost 4 bases, J lost 7 bases, and 6 bases stayed unmatched. As DNA, the CDR3 is TGTGCCAGCAGCTCGTGGGACAGGGGAATCGGGGAGCTGTTTTTT. It specifies CASSSWDRGIGELFF.

The chain is built from TRBV19 and TRBJ2-3; D remains ambiguous. Germline CDR1 reads LNHDA; CDR2 reads SQIVND (reference sequence). The CDR3 has 12 residues. V lost 5 bases and J 0 bases, leaving 3 bases between the germline ends. CDR3 in DNA: TGTGCCAGTAGTCAAAGCACAGATACGCAGTATTTT. Translating gives CASSQSTDTQYF.

The V gene is TRBV6-5, the J gene TRBJ1-2; 9 nucleotides align to TRBD1. Germline V gene sequence: CDR1 MNHEY, CDR2 SVGAGI. CDR3 length equals 15 residues. The V and J ends lost 0 bases and 9 bases, in that order; junction bases with no gene match: 8. This chain's CDR3 is CASSYSGQGINSYTF. The CDR3 nucleotides read TGTGCCAGCAGTTACTCGGGACAGGGCATCAATAGCTACACCTTC.

V usage is TRBV30 and J usage is TRBJ1-2, with 8 bases lining up with TRBD1. CDR1 is GTSNPN and CDR2 is SVGIG in the germline V gene (reference sequence). This CDR3 has 13 amino acids. J lost 7 bases, V lost 3 bases, and 7 bases had no gene match. The CDR3 DNA is TGTGCCTGGAGGTGGGACAGGTCGTTTGGCTACACCTTC. This codes for CAWRWDRSFGYTF.